The rows below give T cell receptor beta chains drawn from one sample of a study of identical twins. TCRdb reprocessed the 5' RACE reads with MiXCR, giving one entry per CDR3 protein. This table has under 300,000 distinct CDR3 sequences, about 14% appearing once. What was sequenced was memory (CD45RO+) T cells sorted from blood. Every receptor here comes from a woman younger than 35 in good health. CDR3s include the opening cysteine and the closing phenylalanine or tryptophan.

V	J	CDR3
TRBV24-1	TRBJ2-1	CATSDLQSGTGFTEQFF
TRBV9	TRBJ2-7	CASSQGFSYEQYF
TRBV20-1	TRBJ1-3	CSARMNSGNTIYF
TRBV9	TRBJ2-5	CASSPRVVAGGLETQYF
TRBV11-2	TRBJ1-2	CASSLRGYTF
TRBV3-1	TRBJ1-2	CASSQSWDGRGYTF
TRBV4-3	TRBJ1-2	CASSQVQANYGYTF
TRBV9	TRBJ2-3	CASSVGGTSGSTDTQYF
TRBV12-3/TRBV12-4	TRBJ1-2	CASSGDGQRGYTF
TRBV20-1	TRBJ1-2	CSATDSRRPNYGYTF
TRBV10-3	TRBJ2-5	CAIRGGVGQETQYF
TRBV20-1	TRBJ2-5	CSARGVEGTQYF
TRBV5-1	TRBJ2-1	CASSLDALNEQFF
TRBV20-1	TRBJ2-7	CSARDQGALSYEQYF
TRBV6-2/TRBV6-3	TRBJ2-4	CASSRGVRIENIQYF
TRBV5-5	TRBJ1-1	CASRRLNTEAFF
TRBV5-1	TRBJ2-7	CASSGPGTGGGYEQYF
TRBV7-7	TRBJ2-1	CASSSDGAYNEQFF
TRBV3-1	TRBJ2-2	CASSQEPGSSGELFF
TRBV2	TRBJ1-2	CASKREYYGYTF
TRBV6-2/TRBV6-3	TRBJ1-1	CASSYGRIEAFF
TRBV7-9	TRBJ2-1	CASSLSPAYNEQFF
TRBV24-1	TRBJ2-3	CATSDSRGAGGSTDTQYF
TRBV5-3	TRBJ2-1	CARSPGLLGGLYNEQFF
TRBV18	TRBJ2-7	CASSDDSYEQYF
TRBV12-3/TRBV12-4	TRBJ1-4	CASSVGQSLNEKLFF
TRBV14	TRBJ2-1	CASSSSSYNEQFF
TRBV7-6	TRBJ2-3	CASSETTGSTDTQYF
TRBV7-9	TRBJ2-7	CASSPPQPEQYF
TRBV20-1	TRBJ2-1	CSASPKFKGLAGGHLYNEQFF
TRBV12-3/TRBV12-4	TRBJ1-6	CASRLGGGSPLHF
TRBV29-1	TRBJ1-2	CSVSKTGASLSGYTF
TRBV6-1	TRBJ2-6	CASTITGSGANVLTF
TRBV12-3/TRBV12-4	TRBJ2-1	CASSSSGQGFHEQFF
TRBV20-1	TRBJ1-1	CSARGQRTGVGTEAFF
TRBV5-6	TRBJ2-3	CASSLWGNTQYF
TRBV11-2	TRBJ2-3	CASSLVFPGPLRTDTQYF
TRBV5-1	TRBJ2-3	CASSPRDWSTDTQYF
TRBV5-1	TRBJ2-1	CASSRTIGQGINEQFF
TRBV12-3/TRBV12-4	TRBJ2-7	CASSLGAGPEQYF
TRBV5-5	TRBJ2-7	CASTRPSDSYEQYF
TRBV7-8	TRBJ2-5	CASSLTRRGGGTQYF
TRBV4-3	TRBJ2-4	CASSQGLRENIQYF
TRBV9	TRBJ2-2	CASSAIQENTGELFF
TRBV20-1	TRBJ1-2	CSADRQGKDYGYTF
TRBV12-3/TRBV12-4	TRBJ2-1	CASSKLAGVNEQFF
TRBV12-3/TRBV12-4	TRBJ1-5	CASSLWIRGQPQHF
TRBV11-2	TRBJ2-3	CASSLDRSTDTQYF